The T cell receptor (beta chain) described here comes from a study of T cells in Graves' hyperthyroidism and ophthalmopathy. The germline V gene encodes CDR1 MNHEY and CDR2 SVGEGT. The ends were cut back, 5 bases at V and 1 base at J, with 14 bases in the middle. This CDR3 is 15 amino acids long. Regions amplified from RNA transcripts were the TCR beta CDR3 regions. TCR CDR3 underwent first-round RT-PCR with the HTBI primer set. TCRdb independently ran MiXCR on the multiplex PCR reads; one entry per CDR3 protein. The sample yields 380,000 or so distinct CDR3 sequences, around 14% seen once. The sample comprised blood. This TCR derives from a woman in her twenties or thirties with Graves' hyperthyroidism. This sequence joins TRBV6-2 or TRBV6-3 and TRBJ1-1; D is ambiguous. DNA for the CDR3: TGTGCCAGCAGTCTCCTACAGAACCCGAACACTGAAGCTTTCTTT. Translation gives CASSLLQNPNTEAFF.